These 5 T cell receptor beta chains share one sample of origin, sequenced in a study of T cell clonotyping in hematopoietic cell transplantation. Assay used: immunoSEQ multiplex PCR; TCRdb lists only in-frame clones, some missing. The sample shows 4,700 or so clones, about 85% of them seen only once. The specimen was peripheral blood mononuclear cells, collected 180 days after allogeneic stem cell transplant. These receptors all come from a male patient aged 60-70 years who had an allogeneic stem cell transplant from an unrelated donor, so T cells may come from the graft donor. Some clones in this sample may be carry-over from other donors' samples.

The chain couples TRBV27 to TRBJ2-5; D call uncertain. Trimming took off 5 bases at V and 1 base at J, with 8 bases between the two ends. This CDR3 is 13 amino acids long. Per the germline V gene, CDR1 is MNHEY and CDR2 is SMNVEV (reference sequence). CDR3 nucleotides: TGTGCCAGCAGTCCCCTCTCCCAAGAGACCCAGTACTTC. It specifies CASSPLSQETQYF.

The chain joins TRBV7-2 to TRBJ2-3; D not certain. With 2 bases removed from V and 1 base from J, the gap between germline ends came to 4 bases. CDR3 size: 13 residues. Germline V CDR1 and CDR2: SGHTA, FQGNSA. The CDR3 spells CASSLTGTDTQYF. As DNA, the CDR3 is TGTGCCAGCAGCTTAACTGGCACAGATACGCAGTATTTT.

This chain uses TRBV6-5 with TRBJ2-7, with D possibly TRBD1 on 6 matching bases. The CDR3 is made up of 14 amino acids. Trimming left V 5 bases short and J 6 bases short, with 17 bases between. Germline loops: CDR1 MNHEY, CDR2 SVGAGI. The CDR3: CASSLWDKLGEQYF. CDR3 bases: TGTGCCAGCAGTCTATGGGACAAATTAGGCGAGCAGTACTTC.

The rearrangement uses TRBV19 and TRBJ2-7; 10 bases fit TRBD1. The CDR3 extends over 16 amino acids. Unmatched junction bases numbered 10, after V lost 5 bases and J lost 3 bases. CDR1 and CDR2 from the germline V gene are LNHDA and SQIVND (reference sequence). DNA of the CDR3: TGTGCCAGTAGTGTGCCGGGACAGGGGACTCTCTACGAGCAGTACTTC. Its translation is CASSVPGQGTLYEQYF. The full variable domain, with the rest looked up from reference TRBV19 and TRBJ2-7, is DGGITQSPKYLFRKEGQNVTLSCEQNLNHDAMYWYRQDPGQGLRLIYYSQIVNDFQKGDIAEGYSVSREKKESFPLTVTSAQKNPTAFYLCASSVPGQGTLYEQYFGPGTRLTVT.

The chain joins TRBV5-6 to TRBJ2-4, with D hard to call. The CDR3 extends over 16 amino acids. V was shortened by 1 base and J by 0 bases, with 11 bases between the two germline ends. The germline V gene encodes CDR1 SGHDT and CDR2 YYEEEE. For the CDR3, the DNA is TGTGCCAGCAGCTTGAAGTTCGAGATAGCCAAAAACATTCAGTACTTC. Residues: CASSLKFEIAKNIQYF.